These T cell receptor beta chains were read from a single sample in a study of CD8 T cells in ankylosing spondylitis. TCRdb used MiXCR to reprocess the 5' RACE reads, holding one entry per CDR3 protein. In the table there are under 250,000 distinct CDR3 sequences, about 10% of which are singletons. Sequenced sample: blood, either unsorted or a sorted T cell fraction (not recorded which). The source of these receptors is a male donor with ankylosing spondylitis or in good health (not recorded which). CDR3s include the opening cysteine and the closing phenylalanine or tryptophan. D genes are given only for firm matches. Expanded clones are given a class, and other clones once, few, many or no size at all.

15	TRBV5-1	-	TRBJ1-2	TRBD1	TGCGCCAGCAGCTCGGTGGGACAGGGGGCCTATGGCTACACCTTC	CASSSVGQGAYGYTF
15	TRBV20-1	many	TRBJ2-7	TRBD1	TGCAGTGCTAGCGGCGACGACAGGGGTCCACACGAGCAGTACTTC	CSASGDDRGPHEQYF
15	TRBV25-1	many	TRBJ2-2	TRBD2	TGTGCCAGCAGTCAAGCGGGAGTCGACACCGGGGAGCTGTTTTTT	CASSQAGVDTGELFF
13	TRBV30	-	TRBJ2-3	-	TGTGCCTGGAGTGGCAGACCCCTGGATACGCAGTATTTT	CAWSGRPLDTQYF
14	TRBV29-1	few	TRBJ2-5	TRBD2	TGCAGCGTTGGAGTAGCGGGGGGCCCGGAGACCCAGTACTTC	CSVGVAGGPETQYF
12	TRBV30	-	TRBJ1-2	-	TGTGCCTGGAGTTGGGGACGGAATGGCTACACCTTC	CAWSWGRNGYTF
13	TRBV20-1	few	TRBJ2-5	-	TGCAGTGCTAGAGATAATCGAGGGGAGACCCAGTACTTC	CSARDNRGETQYF
13	TRBV10-3	few	TRBJ1-1	-	TGTGCCATCAGTACCAGGGGAAGTACTGAAGCTTTCTTT	CAISTRGSTEAFF
13	TRBV5-1	many	TRBJ2-1	-	TGCGCCAGCAGCCCCCTGGGGGGCAATGAGCAGTTCTTC	CASSPLGGNEQFF
15	TRBV12-3/TRBV12-4	many	TRBJ1-3	TRBD1	TGTGCCAGCAGTTTAGGGACAGGATTAGGAAACACCATATATTTT	CASSLGTGLGNTIYF
13	TRBV5-1	-	TRBJ2-7	-	TGCGCCAGCAGCCCTATAGGACAGTACGAGCAGTACTTC	CASSPIGQYEQYF
15	TRBV5-1	many	TRBJ2-5	TRBD2	TGCGCCAGCAGCCCGGGGACTAGCGCGCAAGAGACCCAGTACTTC	CASSPGTSAQETQYF
15	TRBV7-9	few	TRBJ2-1	TRBD2	TGTGCCAGCAGCTTAGAAGGAGGCGGGAGATCTGAGCAGTTCTTC	CASSLEGGGRSEQFF
16	TRBV20-1	many	TRBJ1-3	-	TGCAGTGCTAGTTCCGGGACACTCAAGAGAGAAAACACCATATATTTT	CSASSGTLKRENTIYF
13	TRBV6-1	-	TRBJ1-1	TRBD1	TGTGCCAGCAGACGACAGGGGAACACTCAAGCTTTCTTT	CASRRQGNTQAFF
18	TRBV5-1	many	TRBJ1-1	-	TGCGCCAGCAGCTCACAGCCTTATTCCGACAGGCTGAACACTGAAGCTTTCTTT	CASSSQPYSDRLNTEAFF
15	TRBV6-5	-	TRBJ1-1	-	TGTGCCAGCAGTTATGGTTTCCCCATGAACACTGAAGCTTTCTTT	CASSYGFPMNTEAFF
18	TRBV7-6	-	TRBJ2-2	TRBD2	TGTGCCAGCAGCTTAGGTAGTAGCGGGGGCCCGAACACCGGGGAGCTGTTTTTT	CASSLGSSGGPNTGELFF
15	TRBV7-9	few	TRBJ2-3	-	TGTGCCAGCAGCTTATGGGGAGCTAGCACAGATACGCAGTATTTT	CASSLWGASTDTQYF
15	TRBV6-1	many	TRBJ1-5	TRBD1	TGTGCCAGCAGACCCGGGACAGCTAGCAATCAGCCCCAGCATTTT	CASRPGTASNQPQHF
13	TRBV12-3/TRBV12-4	-	TRBJ2-1	TRBD2	TGTGCCAGCAGATTAGCGGGAGCATGGGAGCAGTTCTTC	CASRLAGAWEQFF
16	TRBV20-1	many	TRBJ2-3	-	TGCAGTGCCCCCCGCAAGGTAGCGGTTAGCACAGATACGCAGTATTTT	CSAPRKVAVSTDTQYF